This TCR beta chain derives from a study of shared clonotypes between healthy human individuals. Cells designated naive CD8 were CD45RO-negative and were positively selected for CCR7, with terminally differentiated effector memory CD45RA+ cells excluded. Method: immunoSEQ multiplex PCR; TCRdb's copy keeps in-frame clones and lacks some. In the table there are hundreds of thousands of clones, 90% to 95% of which are singletons. CDR1 is MGHDK and CDR2 is SYGVNS in the germline V gene. This CDR3 has 16 amino acids. V lost 1 base to trimming and J lost 3 bases, with 12 bases between them. The chain combines TRBV25-1 with TRBJ1-4, with D possibly TRBD1 on 5 matching bases. The sample taken for sequencing was naive CD8+ T cells sorted from blood. This clonotype was obtained from a woman aged 25 to 39 in good health. The CDR3 DNA is TGTGCCAGCAGTGAATCTGCGACAGTACCTAATGAAAAACTGTTTTTT. Its protein product is CASSESATVPNEKLFF.